This TCR beta chain is drawn from a study of cytomegalovirus exposure and HLA in healthy donors. Study-level results: Available immune exposure information was restricted to CMV serostatus only.

Per the germline V gene, CDR1 is SGDLS and CDR2 is YYNGEE. V lost 0 bases, J lost 8 bases, and 20 bases lay in between. This CDR3 spans 16 amino acids. Of note for this clone: Its antigen is undetermined.

This PCR relied on a set of 60 Vbeta primers and 13 Jbeta primers. TCRdb's copy holds only in-frame clones and misses some; the assay was immunoSEQ multiplex PCR. The sample has fewer than 150,000 clones, and its top ten clones hold less than 3.5%. Input material: PBMCs. This chain connects TRBV9 to TRBJ1-1; TRBD1 might be the D (6 bases). The clonotype originates from a man aged 35-49 years in good health and CMV-seronegative. The CDR3 is CASSVEGFGGATEAFF. As DNA, the CDR3 is TGTGCCAGCAGCGTAGAGGGGTTTGGGGGGGCGACCGAAGCTTTCTTT. Full variable domain (remainder filled in from reference TRBV9 and TRBJ1-1): DSGVTQTPKHLITATGQRVTLRCSPRSGDLSVYWYQQSLDQGLQFLIQYYNGEERAKGNILERFSAQQFPDLHSELNLSSLELGDSALYFCASSVEGFGGATEAFFGQGTRLTVV.